This T cell receptor beta chain was captured in a study of blood T cell repertoires in COVID-19. Sequencing used immunoSEQ multiplex PCR; TCRdb keeps in-frame clones, though not all of them. The repertoire holds 200,000 to 300,000 clones, with 86% as singletons. The trim removed 7 bases at V and 6 bases at J, leaving 14 bases unmatched. Germline-derived CDR1 and CDR2 are SGHNT and YYREEE (reference sequence). The CDR3 contains 16 residues. Clinical history as reported by participants underpinned cohort assignment. What was sequenced was PBMCs or T cells enriched from blood (not recorded which). This receptor was taken from a man in his forties who had recovered from COVID-19. The gene calls are TRBV5-4 and TRBJ2-1; the match to TRBD2 covers 9 bases. Written as DNA, the CDR3 is TGTGCCAGCTCCCGCCTGTGGGGAGCGGGGGGCAATGAGCAGTTCTTC. This sequence encodes CASSRLWGAGGNEQFF. The full variable domain, in which reference TRBV5-4 and TRBJ2-1 provide the parts outside the CDR3, is ETGVTQSPTHLIKTRGQQVTLRCSSQSGHNTVSWYQQALGQGPQFIFQYYREEENGRGNFPPRFSGLQFPNYSSELNVNALELDDSALYLCASSRLWGAGGNEQFFGPGTRLTVL.